This T cell receptor beta chain was found in a study of blood T cells in healthy people across ages. Next came a second PCR, run for about 6 to 12 cycles, which used a sample-barcoded 5' primer along with a J-beta primer mix. Each CDR3 protein is one row after TCRdb ran MiXCR on the 5' RACE reads. The sample consists of about 1.1 million distinct CDR3 sequences, more than 30% of them appearing once. This clonotype came up many times. CDR3 length: 18 residues. CDR1 is LGHNA and CDR2 is YSLEER in the germline V gene. V lost 0 bases and J lost 2, with 17 bases in between. The source is a man aged 18 to 35 in good health. The chain has TRBV4-3 and TRBJ2-1, with a possible D match to TRBD2 (5 bases). The sample consisted of blood. CDR3 DNA: TGCGCCAGCAGCCAAGAGGTCTTTGGAGGAGAAGCCTACAATGAGCAGTTCTTC. This translates into CASSQEVFGGEAYNEQFF.